The T cell receptor (beta chain) described here comes from a study of neurological immune-mediated disorders. This clonotype was seen at least ten times. TCRdb re-analysed the 5' RACE reads in MiXCR, keeping a single row per CDR3 protein. The sample lists tens of thousands of distinct CDR3 sequences; around a tenth were seen once. The V gene's germline CDR1 is DFQATT and CDR2 SNEGSKA (reference sequence). Trimming removed 2 bases from V and 9 bases from J, with 8 bases in between. This CDR3 is built from 11 residues. Material: PBMCs. The chain is built from TRBV20-1 and TRBJ2-1, with D maybe TRBD1 (6 bases). The receptor's source is a woman aged 30 to 39 with HTLV-1-associated myelopathy (HAM/TSP). CDR3 nucleotide sequence: TGCAGTGCTAGACAGGGGATTGAGCAGTTCTTC. Translation gives CSARQGIEQFF.